One and the same sample provided the 24 T cell receptor beta chains below, sequenced in a study of shared clonotypes between healthy human individuals. Naive CD8 cells comprised CD45RO-negative, CCR7-positively selected cells, excluding terminally differentiated effector memory CD45RA+ cells. Clones were read by immunoSEQ multiplex PCR, and TCRdb kept only the in-frame ones, dropping some. The sample yields about 2.1 million clones, 90% to 95% seen once. Sequenced: naive CD8+ T cells from PBMCs. These receptors originate from a man between 18 and 35 years old in good health. Some clones in this sample may be carry-over from other donors' samples.

Worth noting for this clone: Germline is not matched at one junction end, which may reflect a read error. The V and J genes are TRBV28 and TRBJ1-5; D is perhaps TRBD1 (6 bases). The length of the CDR3 is 16 residues. In germline, CDR1 is MDHEN, CDR2 SYDVKM. The CDR3 loop reads CASRLSADSSLQPQHF. The CDR3 coding sequence is TGTGCCAGCAGATTATCTGCGGACAGTTCCCTTCAGCCCCAGCATTTT. Drawing the rest from reference TRBV28 and TRBJ1-5, the complete variable domain is DVKVTQSSRYLVKRTGEKVFLECVQDMDHENMFWYRQDPGLGLRLIYFSYDVKMKEKGDIPEGYSVSREKKERFSLILESASTNQTSMYLCASRLSADSSLQPQHFGDGTRLSIL.

The CDR3 bases are TGTGCCAGCAGCGCAGGCCAGGGAAAAAGGTCGAACGAGCAGTACTTC. The encoded protein is CASSAGQGKRSNEQYF. V and J are TRBV7-9 and TRBJ2-7, with D tentatively TRBD1 (5 bases). The ends were cut back, 5 bases at V and 5 bases at J, with 22 bases in the middle. Germline V lookup: CDR1 SEHNR, CDR2 FQNEAQ (reference sequence). CDR3 size: 16 residues.

The chain links TRBV7-9 to TRBJ1-2, with 10 bases lining up with TRBD1. CDR3 length: 14 amino acids. The germline V gene has CDR1 SEHNR and CDR2 FQNEAQ (reference sequence). The V and J ends lost 8 bases and 8 bases, in that order; junction bases with no gene match: 11. CDR3: CASGGDRGIFGYTF. CDR3 nucleotides: TGTGCCAGCGGGGGGGACAGGGGAATTTTCGGCTACACCTTC.

This sequence joins TRBV6-5 and TRBJ1-2; tentatively, D is TRBD1 (6 bases). Trimming took off 8 bases at V and 2 bases at J, with 15 bases between the two ends. CDR3 length: 14 residues. The V gene's germline CDR1 is MNHEY and CDR2 SVGAGI. CDR3 loop: CASGSRDMNYGYTF. The DNA for the CDR3 is TGTGCCAGCGGCTCCCGGGACATGAACTATGGCTACACCTTC.

V is TRBV28 and J is TRBJ1-4; no clear D. V was trimmed by 5 bases and J by 4 bases, leaving 11 bases between them. This CDR3 has 14 amino acids. Per the germline V gene, CDR1 is MDHEN and CDR2 is SYDVKM. Written as DNA, the CDR3 is TGTGCCAGCAGTCCCCCGGCCTTTAATGAAAAACTGTTTTTT. It is translated as CASSPPAFNEKLFF.

To note about this clone: This CDR3 is also generated by other DNA sequences in the sample. V usage is TRBV27 and J usage is TRBJ2-7; D might be TRBD1 (6 bases). Germline lookup yields CDR1 MNHEY and CDR2 SMNVEV (reference sequence). The V end was cut by 3 bases, the J end by 3 bases, with 12 bases between. CDR3 length: 14 amino acids. CDR3 amino acids: CASSFSGDGYEQYF. The CDR3 coding sequence is TGTGCCAGCAGTTTCTCAGGGGACGGCTACGAGCAGTACTTC.

This chain links TRBV5-1 with TRBJ2-2, with D perhaps TRBD1 (6 bases). The CDR3 has 15 amino acids. The germline gives CDR1 SGHRS, CDR2 YFSETQ. Trimming removed 7 bases from V and 0 bases from J, with 13 bases in between. The CDR3 nucleotides read TGCGCCAGCCGGGACACCCCTTCGAACACCGGGGAGCTGTTTTTT. This codes for CASRDTPSNTGELFF. Using reference TRBV5-1 and TRBJ2-2 for the parts outside the CDR3, the full variable domain is KAGVTQTPRYLIKTRGQQVTLSCSPISGHRSVSWYQQTPGQGLQFLFEYFSETQRNKGNFPGRFSGRQFSNSRSEMNVSTLELGDSALYLCASRDTPSNTGELFFGEGSRLTVL.

The CDR3 bases are TGTGCCAGCAGTTTGTCCCCGGTGGCCATATATTTT. Protein product: CASSLSPVAIYF. This sequence joins TRBV28 and TRBJ1-3; D gene uncertain. Germline lookup yields CDR1 MDHEN and CDR2 SYDVKM. This CDR3 is 12 amino acids long. V lost 3 bases to trimming and J lost 11 bases, with 11 bases between them.

The chain is built from TRBV19 and TRBJ1-5; a weak D match, TRBD1 (5 bases). Trimming removed 2 bases at V and 4 bases at J, with 15 bases between. Germline CDR1 and CDR2: LNHDA and SQIVND (reference sequence). There are 16 residues in the CDR3. The CDR3 is CASSIPGEISNQPQHF. The CDR3 region has the DNA TGTGCCAGTAGTATACCGGGGGAGATTTCAAATCAGCCCCAGCATTTT. Looking up the rest from reference TRBV19 and TRBJ1-5 gives the full variable domain: DGGITQSPKYLFRKEGQNVTLSCEQNLNHDAMYWYRQDPGQGLRLIYYSQIVNDFQKGDIAEGYSVSREKKESFPLTVTSAQKNPTAFYLCASSIPGEISNQPQHFGDGTRLSIL.

The chain recombines TRBV4-2 with TRBJ2-3, with 10 bases matching TRBD2. The CDR3 totals 17 residues. The V gene's germline CDR1 is LGHNA and CDR2 YNFKEQ. Trimming at V came to 4 bases and at J to 3 bases, leaving 10 bases not matched to a gene. In nucleotides, the CDR3 is TGTGCCAGCAGCCCTCGGTGGGGTAGCGGGAGGACAGATACGCAGTATTTT. It is translated as CASSPRWGSGRTDTQYF.

The gene calls are TRBV27 and TRBJ2-5; TRBD1 is a possible D gene (5 bases). Germline loops: CDR1 MNHEY, CDR2 SMNVEV (reference sequence). V was cut by 4 bases and J by 0 bases, with 12 bases left in between. The CDR3 consists of 15 residues. The CDR3 protein is CASSSRTPNQETQYF. Here the CDR3 DNA reads TGTGCCAGCAGTTCTCGGACACCCAACCAAGAGACCCAGTACTTC.

The rearrangement uses TRBV19 and TRBJ2-5, with TRBD2 matching over 7 bases. CDR3 length: 15 amino acids. V lost 7 bases to trimming and J lost 5 bases; unmatched junction nucleotides: 13. From germline, CDR1 is LNHDA and CDR2 SQIVND (reference sequence). Here the CDR3 DNA reads TGTGCCAGTACCTCTGGCCCGGGGGGATCGGAGACCCAGTACTTC. This sequence encodes CASTSGPGGSETQYF. Full variable domain (missing parts from reference TRBV19 and TRBJ2-5): DGGITQSPKYLFRKEGQNVTLSCEQNLNHDAMYWYRQDPGQGLRLIYYSQIVNDFQKGDIAEGYSVSREKKESFPLTVTSAQKNPTAFYLCASTSGPGGSETQYFGPGTRLLVL.

The rearrangement links TRBV13 to TRBJ2-3, with 16 bases lining up with TRBD2. Trimming at V came to 5 bases and at J to 5 bases, leaving 7 bases not matched to a gene. CDR1 PRHDT and CDR2 FYEKMQ come from the germline V gene (reference sequence). The CDR3 sequence is 17 residues long. CDR3 nucleotide sequence: TGTGCCAGCAGCGACCAGGGACTAGCGGGAGGGGAAGATACGCAGTATTTT. Translation gives CASSDQGLAGGEDTQYF. The full variable domain, its missing parts supplied by reference TRBV13 and TRBJ2-3, is AAGVIQSPRHLIKEKRETATLKCYPIPRHDTVYWYQQGPGQDPQFLISFYEKMQSDKGSIPDRFSAQQFSDYHSELNMSSLELGDSALYFCASSDQGLAGGEDTQYFGPGTRLTVL.

About this clone: Other nucleotide sequences in the sample specify the same CDR3. V gene TRBV2 combines with J gene TRBJ1-1, with 9 bases identical to TRBD1. The CDR3 sequence is 13 residues long. In germline, CDR1 is SNHLY, CDR2 FYNNEI. V lost 6 bases and J lost 1; bases outside the gene matches: 0. Here the CDR3 reads CASRDRGNTEAFF. Here the CDR3 DNA reads TGTGCCAGCAGGGACAGGGGGAACACTGAAGCTTTCTTT.

The chain links TRBV11-2 to TRBJ2-2, with D possibly TRBD2 on 7 matching bases. CDR3 length: 13 residues. The V gene's germline CDR1 is SGHAT and CDR2 FQNNGV. V dropped 11 bases and J dropped 6 bases, with 16 bases sitting between them. The CDR3 loop is CASPGGASGELFF. The CDR3 region has the DNA TGTGCCTCGCCGGGGGGCGCCTCCGGGGAGCTGTTTTTT.

Details on this clone: Being one base from a much bigger clone, this may be a read error. Distinct nucleotide sequences in the sample also encode this CDR3. The chain recombines TRBV7-9 with TRBJ1-1; TRBD1 might be the D (6 bases). The V gene's germline CDR1 is SEHNR and CDR2 FQNEAQ (reference sequence). Trimming removed 1 base from V and 6 bases from J, with 6 bases in between. The CDR3 consists of 12 residues. The DNA of the CDR3 is TGTGCCAGCAGCTTAGGGGGGCCTGAAGCTTTCTTT. It yields the protein CASSLGGPEAFF. The full variable domain, its missing parts supplied by reference TRBV7-9 and TRBJ1-1, is DTGVSQNPRHKITKRGQNVTFRCDPISEHNRLYWYRQTLGQGPEFLTYFQNEAQLEKSRLLSDRFSAERPKGSFSTLEIQRTEQGDSAMYLCASSLGGPEAFFGQGTRLTVV.

This sequence joins TRBV10-3 and TRBJ2-3, with 7 bases that match TRBD1. The germline gives CDR1 ENHRY, CDR2 SYGVKD. This CDR3 region has 15 residues. Losses at the gene ends were 2 bases for V and 2 bases for J; bases not matched to a gene: 4. For the CDR3, the DNA is TGTGCCATCAGTGAGCGGGACAGTTTCACAGATACGCAGTATTTT. Its translation: CAISERDSFTDTQYF.

This chain joins TRBV11-1 and TRBJ1-1; D is unclear. The CDR3 consists of 17 residues. V gave up 6 bases and J gave up 0 bases, with 20 bases separating them. CDR1 and CDR2 from the germline V gene are SGHAT and FQDESV (reference sequence). DNA of the CDR3: TGTGCCAGCAGGTCAAACACGTGGGTTGAGTTGAACACTGAAGCTTTCTTT. Encoded protein: CASRSNTWVELNTEAFF.

V and J are TRBV13 and TRBJ2-5, with a tentative D call TRBD1 (5 bases). The ends were cut back, 0 bases at V and 5 bases at J, with 7 bases in the middle. From germline, CDR1 is PRHDT and CDR2 FYEKMQ (reference sequence). CDR3 length: 13 residues. In DNA, the CDR3 is TGTGCCAGCAGCTTAGGGGCAGGGGAGACCCAGTACTTC. Amino acids: CASSLGAGETQYF.

Regarding this clone: One base away lies a much larger clone, so this may be a sequencing read error. The chain combines TRBV6-4 with TRBJ2-1; 10 bases agree with TRBD2. The CDR3 length is 15 residues. Germline V gene lookup returns CDR1 MRHNA and CDR2 SNTAGT. Trimming took 4 bases from V and 2 from J; bases not matched to a gene: 2. For the CDR3, the DNA is TGTGCCAGCAGTGGACTAGCGGGCCCCTACAATGAGCAGTTCTTC. Protein sequence: CASSGLAGPYNEQFF.

The chain uses TRBV9 and TRBJ2-1; 9 positions agree with TRBD1. The germline V gene has CDR1 SGDLS and CDR2 YYNGEE. V dropped 3 bases and J dropped 3; count of bases not matched to a gene: 4. The CDR3 loop spans 15 amino acids. The CDR3 nucleotides are TGTGCCAGCAGCGCCGGGACAGGGATCTACAATGAGCAGTTCTTC. Residues: CASSAGTGIYNEQFF.

The rearrangement links TRBV9 to TRBJ2-7; maybe TRBD2 (5 bases). The CDR3 totals 17 residues. V dropped 3 bases and J dropped 0 bases, with 19 bases sitting between them. CDR1 and CDR2 from the germline V gene are SGDLS and YYNGEE. DNA of the CDR3: TGTGCCAGCAGCGCCCCTGGGTCCGGGGAATTCTCCTACGAGCAGTACTTC. It encodes CASSAPGSGEFSYEQYF.

This rearrangement joins TRBV14 to TRBJ1-1; D not resolved. Germline V gives CDR1 SGHDN, CDR2 FVKESK. The CDR3 has 13 amino acids. V was clipped by 4 bases and J by 1 base, with 7 bases between them. The CDR3 coding sequence is TGTGCCAGCAGCCCAATGCGGAACACTGAAGCTTTCTTT. It encodes CASSPMRNTEAFF. Drawing the rest from reference TRBV14 and TRBJ1-1, the complete variable domain is EAGVTQFPSHSVIEKGQTVTLRCDPISGHDNLYWYRRVMGKEIKFLLHFVKESKQDESGMPNNRFLAERTGGTYSTLKVQPAELEDSGVYFCASSPMRNTEAFFGQGTRLTVV.

The rearrangement links TRBV15 to TRBJ1-4; D uncertain. V dropped 3 bases and J dropped 5 bases, with 4 bases sitting between them. The CDR3 has 12 residues. Per the germline V gene, CDR1 is LNHNV and CDR2 is YYDKDF (reference sequence). CDR3 nucleotide sequence: TGTGCCACCAGCAGGGTAAATGAAAAACTGTTTTTT. This gives the protein CATSRVNEKLFF.